The 3 T cell receptor beta chains presented below share a single source sample, sequenced in a study of post-analysis software for immune sequencing data. Points from the study as a whole: The study found TRBV5-6, TRBV5-1 and TRBV20-1 among several TRBV segments more frequent in patients than controls.

Tagging with unique molecular identifiers was a feature of the TCR beta cDNA libraries. TCRdb passed the PCR reads through MiXCR, listing each CDR3 protein once. Found here are 650,000 to 900,000 distinct CDR3 sequences, 35% to 55% of them singletons; the top ten hold roughly 4.9%. No cognate antigen is known for these TCRs. Sequenced sample: blood. These receptors all come from a girl aged 10 to 17 with multiple sclerosis.

This sequence joins TRBV20-1 and TRBJ2-3, with TRBD2 matching 12 bases. V shed 6 bases and J 0 bases; nucleotides not matched to a gene: 7. The CDR3 loop spans 16 amino acids. Germline CDR1 DFQATT, CDR2 SNEGSKA (reference sequence). CDR3 in amino acids: CSATTGTSGSTDTQYF. The CDR3 nucleotides read TGCAGTGCGACCACCGGGACTAGCGGGAGCACAGATACGCAGTATTTT.

This sequence joins TRBV18 and TRBJ1-5, with TRBD1 matching over 9 bases. After removal of 8 bases from V and 5 bases from J, the junction contained 4 bases not matched to a gene. CDR3 length: 13 residues. Germline assignment: CDR1 KGHSH and CDR2 LQKENI. CDR3: CASRRDRDQPQHF. In nucleotides, the CDR3 is TGTGCCAGCCGCCGGGACAGGGATCAGCCCCAGCATTTT.

The chain recombines TRBV2 with TRBJ1-6; 8 bases fit TRBD1. Germline trimming cut 10 bases from V and 7 bases from J; bases unmatched to any gene: 6. The CDR3 is 13 residues long. The germline V gene has CDR1 SNHLY and CDR2 FYNNEI. The CDR3 DNA reads TGTGCCATCCTGACAGGGGAGAATTCACCCCTCCACTTT. Translating gives CAILTGENSPLHF.